The next 10 T cell receptor delta chains were all read from a single sample in a study of γδ T cells in repeated Plasmodium falciparum infection. Flow sorting of PBMC yielded separate Vgamma9/Vdelta2+ and Vdelta2-negative gammadelta T cell populations for bulk repertoire analysis. TCRdb fed the multiplex PCR reads to CATT. The table shows some 50,000 delta-chain clones, with over 1.5% occurring only once. The sample consisted of gamma-delta T cells from blood. Receptors were obtained from a pool of human donors (malaria-infected and uninfected, not separated).

This clone has a handful of counts. TCRdb's protein for this DNA is that of a much larger clone and differs from the translation at residue 9, likely a read error; the protein shown is the DNA translation. The J gene is TRDJ1, the V gene TRDV2, with 9 nucleotides matching TRDD3. The J gene is absent in TCRdb and was assigned here via DNA matching to germline. From germline, CDR1 is GEAIGNYY and CDR2 EKD. Germline trimming cut 3 bases from V and 0 bases from J; bases unmatched to any gene: 22. CDR3 length equals 21 residues. CDR3 in amino acids: CACDPIPRIGQGIRYTDKLIF. The CDR3 DNA sequence: TGTGCCTGTGACCCGATCCCCCGTATTGGTCAGGGGATACGGTACACCGATAAACTCATCTTT.

This clone has a handful of counts. The mismatch at residue 6 between this DNA's translation and the TCRdb protein of a much larger clone likely reflects a read error; the protein shown is translated from the DNA. The chain has TRDV1 and TRDJ1, with 7 bases matching TRDD3. CDR1 is TSWWSYY and CDR2 is QGS in the germline V gene. The CDR3 is 22 residues long. With 1 base clipped from V and 2 bases from J, the junction kept 25 bases outside the gene matches. The CDR3 DNA sequence: TGTGCTCTTGGGGAACGGGCCTACGCTGGTGCTTTAGTAGCGGGGGATACCGATAAACTCATCTTT. Encoded protein: CALGERAYAGALVAGDTDKLIF.

There are many counts of this clone. The chain is built from TRDV2 and TRDJ1; 10 bases fit TRDD3. With 0 bases clipped from V and 3 bases from J, the junction kept 6 bases outside the gene matches. CDR1 and CDR2 (germline): GEAIGNYY, EKD. This CDR3 comprises 16 residues. The CDR3 sequence is CACDTLLGDSSDKLIF. CDR3 sequence (DNA): TGTGCCTGTGACACCTTACTGGGGGATTCATCCGATAAACTCATCTTT.

Points on this clone: TCRdb assigns this DNA the protein of a much larger clone, which departs from its translation at residue 12; this likely reflects a read error, and the protein shown comes from translating the DNA. This chain connects TRDV3 to TRDJ1, with 9 bases aligning to TRDD3. Germline lookup yields CDR1 TVYSNPD and CDR2 GDNSRS (reference sequence). J gave up 3 bases and V 1 base, and 15 bases lay outside the gene matches. This CDR3 is 17 amino acids long. CDR3 region: CAFKEGYWGRYADKLIF. The CDR3 DNA reads as TGTGCCTTTAAGGAGGGTTACTGGGGGAGGTACGCCGATAAACTCATCTTT. Filled out from reference TRDV3 and TRDJ1, the complete variable domain reads CDKVTQSSPDQTVASGSEVVLLCTYDTVYSNPDLFWYRIRPDYSFQFVFYGDNSRSEGADFTQGRFSVKHILTQKAFHLVISPVRTEDSATYYCAFKEGYWGRYADKLIFGKGTRVTVEP.

The sample holds a few counts of this clone. A read error is the likely source, as a far larger clone sits one nucleotide away. The sample contains more than one DNA sequence encoding this CDR3. The chain uses TRDV3 and TRDJ1; TRDD3 matches at 13 bases. Here the J gene came from matching the DNA to germline, since TCRdb omits it. The V gene's germline CDR1 is TVYSNPD and CDR2 GDNSRS (reference sequence). The CDR3 is made up of 24 amino acids. CDR3 coding DNA: TGCGCCTCCCAAGGAGCGAATTCAGTACGATTGGTACTGGGGGATACGGGGCGGACCGATAAACTCATCTTT. Protein sequence: CASQGANSVRLVLGDTGRTDKLIF.

This clone has only a few counts. This likely stems from a read error, as it lies one base from a far larger clone. Within the sample, other DNA sequences also encode this same CDR3. The V call is TRDV1, the J call TRDJ1; 9 bases match TRDD3. The J gene was missing in TCRdb and was found by matching the end of the DNA to germline. The CDR3 loop spans 22 amino acids. The germline V gene has CDR1 TSWWSYY and CDR2 QGS. V trimming: 0 bases; J trimming: 1 base; junction bases outside the gene matches: 21. CDR3 coding DNA: TGTGCTCTTGGGGAACTAAAGGCCTCCTTGGCTGGGGGATTCACTTGCACCGATAAACTCATCTTT. As protein: CALGELKASLAGGFTCTDKLIF.

This clone is termed medium-sized. The V and J genes are TRDV2 and TRDJ1; 12 bases are shared with TRDD3. Per the germline V gene, CDR1 is GEAIGNYY and CDR2 is EKD. After removal of 3 bases from V and 7 bases from J, the junction contained 5 bases not matched to a gene. The CDR3 has 14 amino acids. CDR3: CACDPVLGDTKLIF. For the CDR3, the DNA is TGTGCCTGTGACCCCGTACTGGGGGATACTAAACTCATCTTT.

With regard to this clone: A much larger clone is a single base away; this may be a read error. J is TRDJ1 and V is TRDV1, with 8 bases fitting TRDD3. The germline CDR1 and CDR2 sequences are TSWWSYY and QGS. The CDR3 runs 18 residues. CDR3 DNA: TGTGCTCTTGGGTTTAGGCTTGGGGGATGTTACTACACCGATAAACCCATCTTT. Protein sequence: CALGFRLGGCYYTDKPIF.

This clone was recorded at least ten times. The chain joins TRDV1 to TRDJ1; 7 nucleotides agree with TRDD3. The J gene, left out of TCRdb, was set here by checking the DNA against germline. This CDR3 spans 16 amino acids. The germline V gene has CDR1 TSWWSYY and CDR2 QGS. V was pared by 1 base and J by 5 bases, with 10 bases of the junction left unmatched. The CDR3 DNA sequence: TGTGCTCTTGGGGAACACCTGGCTGCTGGGGGTGATAAACTCATCTTT. This encodes CALGEHLAAGGDKLIF.

A few counts support this clone. A read error likely explains why the TCRdb protein, taken from a much larger clone, differs from this DNA's translation at residue 18; the protein shown is translated from the DNA. The chain recombines TRDV1 with TRDJ1, with TRDD3 matching over 13 bases. Here the J gene came from matching the DNA to germline, since TCRdb omits it. CDR3 size: 22 residues. Germline values: CDR1 TSWWSYY, CDR2 QGS. Here the CDR3 DNA reads TGTGCTCTTGGGGACCTTATCCTTCAACTTCTACTGGGGGATACGGGGACCGGTAAACTCATCTTT. It yields the protein CALGDLILQLLLGDTGTGKLIF.